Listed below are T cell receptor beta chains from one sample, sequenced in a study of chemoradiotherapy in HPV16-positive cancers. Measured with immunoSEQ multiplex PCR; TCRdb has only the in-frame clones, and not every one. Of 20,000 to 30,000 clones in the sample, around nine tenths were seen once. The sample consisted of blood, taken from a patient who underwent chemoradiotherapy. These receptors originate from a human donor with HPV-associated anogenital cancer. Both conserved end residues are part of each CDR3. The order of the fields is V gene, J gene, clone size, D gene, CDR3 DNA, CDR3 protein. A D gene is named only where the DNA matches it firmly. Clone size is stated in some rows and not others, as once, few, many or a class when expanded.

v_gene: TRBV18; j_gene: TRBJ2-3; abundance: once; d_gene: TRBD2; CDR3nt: TGTGCCAGCTCACCAGATAGCGGGAGCACAGATACGCAGTATTTT; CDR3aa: CASSPDSGSTDTQYF
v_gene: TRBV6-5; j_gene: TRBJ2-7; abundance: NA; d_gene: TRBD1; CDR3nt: TGTGCCAGCAGTTACTCGACAGGGACAATCGAGCAGTACTTC; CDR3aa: CASSYSTGTIEQYF
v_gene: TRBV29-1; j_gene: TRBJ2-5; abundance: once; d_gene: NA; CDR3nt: TGCAGCGTTAAGGCCCCACTAGAAACAGAGACCCAGTACTTC; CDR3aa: CSVKAPLETETQYF
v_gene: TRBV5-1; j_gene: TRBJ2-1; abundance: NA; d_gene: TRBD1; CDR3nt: TGCGCCAGCAGCCCCGGGACAGGGAATGAGCAGTTCTTC; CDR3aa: CASSPGTGNEQFF
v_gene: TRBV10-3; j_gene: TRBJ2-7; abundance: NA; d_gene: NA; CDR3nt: TGTGCCATCAGTGAGTGGTTTGGCTCCTACGAGCAGTACTTC; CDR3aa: CAISEWFGSYEQYF
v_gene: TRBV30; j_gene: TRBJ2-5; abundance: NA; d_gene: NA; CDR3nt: TGTGCCTGGAGCCGACAAGAGACCCAGTACTTC; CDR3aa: CAWSRQETQYF
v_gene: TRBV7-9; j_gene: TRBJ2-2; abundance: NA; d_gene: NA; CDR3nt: TGTGCCAGCAGCCTCGGCAGGGGCGGCACCGGGGAGCTGTTTTTT; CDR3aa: CASSLGRGGTGELFF
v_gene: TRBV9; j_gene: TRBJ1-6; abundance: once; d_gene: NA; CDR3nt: TGTGCCAGCAGCGTAGAAGGGTCGAATTATTCACCCCTCCACTTT; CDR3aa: CASSVEGSNYSPLHF
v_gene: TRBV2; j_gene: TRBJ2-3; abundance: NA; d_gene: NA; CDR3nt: TGTGCCAGCAGCGTCGAGAGAACGCAGTATTTT; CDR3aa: CASSVERTQYF
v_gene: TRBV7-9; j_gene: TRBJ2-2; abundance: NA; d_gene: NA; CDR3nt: TGTGCCAGCAGCTTAGGGTGGGAGTTTAACACCGGGGAGCTGTTTTTT; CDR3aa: CASSLGWEFNTGELFF
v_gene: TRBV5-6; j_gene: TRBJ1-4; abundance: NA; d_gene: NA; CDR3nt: TGTGCCAGCAGCTTGGGAGGGGAACGGAATGAAAAACTGTTTTTT; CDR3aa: CASSLGGERNEKLFF
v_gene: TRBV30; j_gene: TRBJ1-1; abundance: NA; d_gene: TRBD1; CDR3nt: TGTGCCTGGAGTCGCGGGACAGTGAACACTGAAGCTTTCTTT; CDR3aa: CAWSRGTVNTEAFF
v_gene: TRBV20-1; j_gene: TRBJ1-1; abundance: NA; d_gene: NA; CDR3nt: TGCAGTGCGGGACTGAACACTGAAGCTTTCTTT; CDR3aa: CSAGLNTEAFF
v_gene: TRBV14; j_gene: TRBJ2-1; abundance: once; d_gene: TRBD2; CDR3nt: TGTGCCAGCAGCCAAGCCCGGACTAGCGTTTACAATGAGCAGTTCTTC; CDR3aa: CASSQARTSVYNEQFF
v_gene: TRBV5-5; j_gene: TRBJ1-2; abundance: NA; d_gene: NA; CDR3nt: TGTGCCAGCAGCTTGGGGGCAGGGGGCTACACCTTC; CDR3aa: CASSLGAGGYTF
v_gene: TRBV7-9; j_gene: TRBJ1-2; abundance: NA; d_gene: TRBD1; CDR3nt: TGTGCCAGCAGCTTAGTCGGACAGGGGGCGCGGGGCTACACCTTC; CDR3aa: CASSLVGQGARGYTF
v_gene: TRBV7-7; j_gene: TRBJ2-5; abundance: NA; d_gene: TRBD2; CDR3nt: TGTGCTAGCACACTAGCGGGGGGAGAGACCCAGTACTTC; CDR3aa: CASTLAGGETQYF
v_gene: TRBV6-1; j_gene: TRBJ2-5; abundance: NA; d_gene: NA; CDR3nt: TGTGCCAGCAATTTTAGGGGGGTCCAAGAGACCCAGTACTTC; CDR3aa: CASNFRGVQETQYF
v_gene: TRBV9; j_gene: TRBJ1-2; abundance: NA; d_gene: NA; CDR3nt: TGTGCCAGCAGCGTAGAAGGACACCCCTATGGCTACACCTTC; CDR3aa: CASSVEGHPYGYTF
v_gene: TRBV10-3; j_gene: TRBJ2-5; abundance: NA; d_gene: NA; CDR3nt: TGTGCCATCAGTGAGTCCCAAGAGACCCAGTACTTC; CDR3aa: CAISESQETQYF
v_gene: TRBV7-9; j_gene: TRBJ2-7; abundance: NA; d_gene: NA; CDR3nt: TGTGCCAGCAGCTTCGGGACCTACGAGCAGTACTTC; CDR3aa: CASSFGTYEQYF
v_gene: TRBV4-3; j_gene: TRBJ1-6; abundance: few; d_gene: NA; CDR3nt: TGCGCCAGCAGCCAAGATGGGTCTTCCTATAATTCACCCCTCCACTTT; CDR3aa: CASSQDGSSYNSPLHF
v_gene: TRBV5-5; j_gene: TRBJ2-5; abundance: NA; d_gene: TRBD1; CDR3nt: TGTGCCAGCAGCTTGGCTGGGACAGTGGGAAGCCAGTACTTC; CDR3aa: CASSLAGTVGSQYF
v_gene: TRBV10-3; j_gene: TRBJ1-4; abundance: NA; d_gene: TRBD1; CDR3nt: TGTGCCATCAGTGAGGGGACAGGGGGTGAAAAACTGTTTTTT; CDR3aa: CAISEGTGGEKLFF
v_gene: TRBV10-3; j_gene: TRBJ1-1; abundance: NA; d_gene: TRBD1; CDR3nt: TGTGCCATCAGTGAGTCGAAGGGCGGCAGGGGGACTGAAGCTTTCTTT; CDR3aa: CAISESKGGRGTEAFF
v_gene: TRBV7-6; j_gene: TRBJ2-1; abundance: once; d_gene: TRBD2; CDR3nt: TGTGCCAGCAGCTCGCTTGCGGGGGTCGATGAGCAGTTCTTC; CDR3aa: CASSSLAGVDEQFF
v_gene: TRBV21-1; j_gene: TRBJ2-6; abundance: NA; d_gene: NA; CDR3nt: TGTGCCAGCAGCGACCGGGACAGGGAAGCTGGGGCCAACGTCCTGACTTTC; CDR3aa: CASSDRDREAGANVLTF
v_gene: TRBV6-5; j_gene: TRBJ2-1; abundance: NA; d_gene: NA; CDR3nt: TGTGCCAGCAGAGTTGGCCGACAGAACAATGAGCAGTTCTTC; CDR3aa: CASRVGRQNNEQFF
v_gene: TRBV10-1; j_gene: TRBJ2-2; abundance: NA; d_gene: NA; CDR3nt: TGCGCCAGCAGCCTATCAGGGAACACCGGGGAGCTGTTTTTT; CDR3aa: CASSLSGNTGELFF
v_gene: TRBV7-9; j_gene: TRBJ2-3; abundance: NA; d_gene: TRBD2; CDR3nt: TGTGCCAGCAGCCGGACGGCCACTAGCGGGAGAACAGATACGCAGTATTTT; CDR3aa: CASSRTATSGRTDTQYF
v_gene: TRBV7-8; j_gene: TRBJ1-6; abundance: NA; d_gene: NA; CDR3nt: TGTGCCAGCAGCCCTGGGACCGGATCCGGACTGGGGAATTCACCCCTCCACTTT; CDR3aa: CASSPGTGSGLGNSPLHF
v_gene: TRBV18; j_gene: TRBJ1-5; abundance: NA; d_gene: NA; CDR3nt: TGTGCCAGCTCACCGTTTTCCGCTATGAGCAATCAGCCCCAGCATTTT; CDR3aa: CASSPFSAMSNQPQHF
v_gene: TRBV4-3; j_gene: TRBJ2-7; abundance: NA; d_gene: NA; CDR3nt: TGCGCCAGCAGCCATACAGGAGTGGAAGAGCAGTACTTC; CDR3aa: CASSHTGVEEQYF
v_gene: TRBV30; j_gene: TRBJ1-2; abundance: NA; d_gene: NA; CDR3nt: TGTGCCTGGAGTTGGTGGAACTATGGCTACACCTTC; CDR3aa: CAWSWWNYGYTF
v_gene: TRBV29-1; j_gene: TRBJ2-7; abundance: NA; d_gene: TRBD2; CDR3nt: TGCAGCGTCCGTACCCGAGCGGGAGACTCCTACGAGCAGTACTTC; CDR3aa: CSVRTRAGDSYEQYF
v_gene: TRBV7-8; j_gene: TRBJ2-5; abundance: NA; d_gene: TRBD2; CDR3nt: TGTGCCAGCAGCTTAGTTCCTAGCGGCTTACAAGAGACCCAGTACTTC; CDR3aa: CASSLVPSGLQETQYF
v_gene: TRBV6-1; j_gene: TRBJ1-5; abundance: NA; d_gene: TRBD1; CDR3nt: TGTGCCAGCAGCCCCGACAGGGGCAATCAGCCCCAGCATTTT; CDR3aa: CASSPDRGNQPQHF
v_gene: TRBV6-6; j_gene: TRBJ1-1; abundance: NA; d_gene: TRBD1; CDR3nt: TGTGCCAGCAGCTTGGGACAGGGGGCGAACACTGAAGCTTTCTTT; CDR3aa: CASSLGQGANTEAFF
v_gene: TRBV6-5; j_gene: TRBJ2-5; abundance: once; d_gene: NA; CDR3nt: TGTGCCAGCGGGGGGACTTACCAAGAGACCCAGTACTTC; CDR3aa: CASGGTYQETQYF
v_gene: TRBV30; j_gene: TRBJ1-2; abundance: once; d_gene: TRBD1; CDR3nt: TGTGCCTGGAGTCAGGGGGTCCTCTATGGCTACACCTTC; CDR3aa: CAWSQGVLYGYTF
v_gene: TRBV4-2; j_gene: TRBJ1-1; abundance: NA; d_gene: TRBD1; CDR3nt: TGTGCCAGCAGCCAAGGAGGGGGCCTTGAAGCTTTCTTT; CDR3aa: CASSQGGGLEAFF
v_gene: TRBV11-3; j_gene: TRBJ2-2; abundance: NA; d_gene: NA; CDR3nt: TGTGCCAGCAGCTTAAGACCCGCCGGGGAGCTGTTTTTT; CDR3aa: CASSLRPAGELFF